This note documents a single T cell receptor (beta chain) sequence. This clone was detected once. Base qualities are missing; no much larger clone stands one base away. A single read is weak support. The data are from a study of blood T cell repertoires in acute mononucleosis (dated by TCRdb to 2019 to 2021). About the study as a whole: To capture the primary response, acute-phase samples were obtained within 2 weeks of when symptoms began. In acute infection, YVL-BR-specific cells made up a mean of around 2.2% of blood CD8 T cells and GLC-BM-specific cells made up a mean of about 1.1%. The mean blood EBV load was 3.5 to 4 log10 genome copies per million B cells in acute infection and more than 2 at convalescence. The investigation overall reported the following: Just around 8.3% of the unique acute clonotypes remained in convalescence, but these persisting clonotypes accounted for most of the response, and new, diverse de novo clonotypes seemingly replaced the other acute clonotypes. The cohort comprised only a few donors, so group averages rested on very few individuals. The low acute-to-convalescent clonotype overlap might be partly explained by sampling error, because only a fraction of each donor's blood was analyzed. Both chains appeared to be involved in GLC-BM selection, with public TCRbeta motifs on BV14-BJ2 and BV20-BJ1 being observed alongside a TCRalpha motif on AV5-AJ31.

This specimen's time point label, interpreted: acute infectious mononucleosis, at clinical presentation within 2 weeks of symptom onset (visit 1). CD8 T cell responses to two immunodominant EBV epitopes, BRLF1 109 (YVL-BR) and BMLF1 280 (GLC-BM), were tracked in the study over primary infection. Primary EBV infection was indicated by a positive serum heterophile antibody test and EBV viral capsid antigen-specific IgM. As a first step, magnetic positive selection (MACS) was used to enrich total CD8 T cells from the PBMCs. A FACSAria III was used to sort live CD3+ CD8+ tetramer+ cells to a purity above 95%. Cells were sorted with a PE-conjugated tetramer loaded with the BMLF1 280-288 peptide. At both acute infection and convalescence, EBV epitope-specific CD8 T cells were tetramer-sorted, and the TCR repertoires of those cells were deep-sequenced directly ex vivo. Donors were three people aged about 18 to 30 with clinical acute infectious mononucleosis and laboratory evidence of primary EBV infection. Heparinized peripheral blood was collected when donors presented clinically with mononucleosis symptoms and again about 6 months afterward. PBMCs were isolated by Ficoll-Paque density gradient centrifugation.

Total RNA from at least 9,000 sorted tetramer+ CD8 T cells was reverse transcribed into cDNA for TCR profiling. CDR3 regions were amplified by PCR with primers annealing to V and J regions, adding unique molecular identifiers to track templates. The immunoSEQ platform, including its sequencing and error-correction standards, was used to profile TCRalpha and TCRbeta chains. The source study handled its data this way. Clonal copy numbers were corrected for sequencing and PCR errors, and CDR3s were defined per IMGT conventions. Only productive rearrangements were analyzed, using immunoSEQ Analyzer versions 2.0 and 3.0, with gene-pairing frequencies processed further in Microsoft Excel. Circos plots were used to display V-J pairings, and MEME together with a custom motifSearch program was used to find CDR3 motifs. The OLGA algorithm was used to calculate the probability of generation of TCR sequences. A clonotype seen at both visits was called persistent, a clonotype seen only at the acute visit was called nonpersistent, and a clonotype seen only at convalescence was called de novo. An amino acid clonotype used by more than one donor was defined as a public TCR. The immuneACCESS repertoire file appears here via TCRdb, limited to in-frame rearrangements. These files lack a portion of the clones; in checked studies, under half of the deficit traces to unresolved V genes, and the cause of the others is not known. V, J and clone size reflect that table, while D and trimming were determined from the DNA. This sample has 1,200 to 1,500 clones in its table, and around 25% of those were observed once. The ten biggest clones cover about 50% of the sample.

Relative to germline, V is 11 bases shorter and J is 9 bases shorter, with 20 bases between their ends. CDR3 length: 13 amino acids, cysteine to phenylalanine. The only DNA kept is the CDR3, 39 bases in frame from the first base. CDR1 SGHDN and CDR2 FVKESK are derived from the germline V gene. This sequence originates from a woman aged 18-29 years with infectious mononucleosis caused by EBV. The receptor chain draws on TRBV14 and TRBJ2-4; no D gene can be assigned with confidence. The sample in question was EBV GLC epitope tetramer+ CD8+ T cells sorted from PBMCs, obtained during acute infectious mononucleosis. According to the study, the label for this sample's cell subset or site signals: CD8 T cells binding tetramer with EBV BMLF1 280-288 peptide (GLC-BM). The sequenced DNA is TGTGCCTGCTGCCAGTCTCCCGGTGGCATTCAGTACTTC. Protein translation: CACCQSPGGIQYF.